This is a list of T cell receptor beta chains from one sample in a study of T cells in Graves' hyperthyroidism and ophthalmopathy. MiXCR, run by TCRdb on the multiplex PCR reads, gives a single entry per CDR3 protein. This sample has around 720,000 distinct CDR3 sequences, with about 35% found just once. The specimen sequenced was blood. The receptors were gathered from a woman in her thirties or forties with Graves' hyperthyroidism. CDR3s include the opening cysteine and the closing phenylalanine or tryptophan. D genes are given only for firm matches. Expanded clones are given a class, and other clones once, few, many or no size at all.

size,J,D,V,CDR3,DNA
few,TRBJ1-5,-,TRBV6-5,CASGWERQPQHF,TGTGCCAGCGGTTGGGAACGGCAGCCCCAGCATTTT
-,TRBJ2-7,TRBD2,TRBV4-3,CASSLVTSGGYEQYF,TGCGCCAGCAGCCTCGTGACTAGCGGGGGCTACGAGCAGTACTTC
-,TRBJ1-2,-,TRBV2,CASRGSETGTFGFHGYTF,TGTGCCAGCAGGGGCAGTGAAACCGGGACCTTCGGATTTCATGGCTACACCTTC
-,TRBJ2-7,-,TRBV2,CASRGGTNSYEQYF,TGTGCCAGCAGGGGAGGGACAAACTCCTACGAGCAGTACTTC
-,TRBJ1-5,TRBD1,TRBV19,CASSMSTGIQPQHF,TGTGCCAGTAGTATGTCGACAGGGATTCAGCCCCAGCATTTT
-,TRBJ2-6,-,TRBV10-3,CASSILQGSGANVLTF,TGTGCCAGCAGTATACTACAGGGATCTGGGGCCAACGTCCTGACTTTC
many,TRBJ1-6,-,TRBV12-3/TRBV12-4,CASNSRAGGGSPLHF,TGTGCCAGCAACTCTAGGGCAGGAGGCGGTTCACCCCTCCACTTT
many,TRBJ1-4,-,TRBV20-1,CSARDGRSTYEKLFF,TGCAGTGCTAGAGATGGACGGAGTACTTATGAAAAACTGTTTTTT
-,TRBJ1-2,TRBD1,TRBV10-3,CAISALDRAINYGYTF,TGTGCCATCAGTGCCTTGGACAGGGCTATTAACTATGGCTACACCTTC
-,TRBJ1-2,TRBD1,TRBV19,CASGTGGHGYTF,TGTGCCAGCGGGACAGGGGGTCATGGCTACACCTTC
few,TRBJ1-2,TRBD1,TRBV7-9,CASSLVALGTGLYPNYGYTF,TGTGCCAGCAGCTTAGTAGCGCTGGGGACAGGGTTGTACCCTAACTATGGCTACACCTTC
few,TRBJ2-2,-,TRBV6-1,CASAGTRNTGELFF,TGTGCCAGTGCCGGGACCAGGAACACCGGGGAGCTGTTTTTT
many,TRBJ1-1,-,TRBV24-1,CATSDSPLEAFF,TGTGCCACCAGTGATTCGCCACTCGAAGCTTTCTTT
-,TRBJ1-2,-,TRBV5-1,CASSFQATGSNYGYTF,TGCGCCAGCAGCTTCCAGGCGACAGGTTCTAACTATGGCTACACCTTC
few,TRBJ1-1,-,TRBV6-5,CASKGMVSVTEAFF,TGTGCCAGCAAAGGGATGGTATCGGTCACTGAAGCTTTCTTT
-,TRBJ2-3,-,TRBV19,CASSIAVVDTQYF,TGTGCCAGTAGTATCGCAGTTGTGGATACGCAGTATTTT
-,TRBJ1-2,TRBD1,TRBV5-5,CASSPGTGIWGYTF,TGTGCCAGCAGCCCCGGGACAGGGATTTGGGGCTACACCTTC
few,TRBJ2-5,-,TRBV6-2/TRBV6-3,CASHLSDSQETQYF,TGTGCCAGCCACCTAAGCGACAGCCAAGAGACCCAGTACTTC